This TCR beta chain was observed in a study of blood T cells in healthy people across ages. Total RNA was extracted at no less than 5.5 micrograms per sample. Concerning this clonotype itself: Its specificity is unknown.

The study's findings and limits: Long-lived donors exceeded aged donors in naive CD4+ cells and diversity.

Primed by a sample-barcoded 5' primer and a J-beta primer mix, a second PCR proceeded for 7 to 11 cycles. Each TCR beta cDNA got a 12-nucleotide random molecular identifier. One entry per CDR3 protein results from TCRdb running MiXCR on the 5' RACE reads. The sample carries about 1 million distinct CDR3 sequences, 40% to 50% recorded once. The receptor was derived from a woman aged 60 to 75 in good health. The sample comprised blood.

DNA of the CDR3: TGTGCCACCAGTGATCCCTTCGACTCGAGGGCTCCACCGGAGACCCAGTACTTC. This gives the protein CATSDPFDSRAPPETQYF. The rearrangement joins TRBV24-1 to TRBJ2-5; D is perhaps TRBD2 (5 bases). V lost 3 bases and J lost 5, with 24 bases in between. In germline, CDR1 is KGHDR, CDR2 SFDVKD. This CDR3 comprises 18 residues.